The present T cell receptor (beta chain) was sequenced within a study of blood T cell repertoires in COVID-19. Assay used: immunoSEQ multiplex PCR; TCRdb lists only in-frame clones, some missing. The sample contains roughly 100,000 clones, 91% of which appear only once. The length of the CDR3 is 13 residues. CDR1 and CDR2 (germline): LNHDA, SQIVND (reference sequence). The V and J ends lost 8 bases and 4 bases respectively, with 14 bases between them. The chain is built from TRBV19 and TRBJ1-1; TRBD1 might be the D (5 bases). Material for sequencing was peripheral blood. The clonotype was recovered from a human donor in a cohort sampled during active COVID-19. This CDR3 reads CASGGVRGTEAFF. In nucleotides, the CDR3 is TGTGCCAGTGGGGGGGTTCGGGGCACTGAAGCTTTCTTT.